The clone carrying this T cell receptor beta chain showed up just a few times. This specimen comes from a study of T cells in Graves' hyperthyroidism and ophthalmopathy. Study-level background: Prior to any treatment, at the point of initial diagnosis, peripheral blood was collected.

The CDR3 spans 14 residues. V was trimmed by 0 bases and J by 6 bases, leaving 9 bases between them. The germline CDR1 and CDR2 sequences are MDHEN and SYDVKM. Using RNA transcripts as the source, TCR beta CDR3 regions were amplified. Initially, a first-round RT-PCR of the TCR CDR3 employed the HTBI primer set. TCRdb fed the multiplex PCR reads into MiXCR, producing one record per CDR3 protein. This sample yields under 350,000 distinct CDR3 sequences, of which roughly a fifth are seen a single time; around 50% belongs to the top ten. The source is a woman in her fifties or sixties with Graves' hyperthyroidism. The sequenced material came from blood. The V gene is TRBV28, the J gene TRBJ1-5; D ambiguous. This CDR3 reads CASSLWAAAQPQHF. The CDR3 nucleotides read TGTGCCAGCAGTTTATGGGCGGCAGCTCAGCCCCAGCATTTT. Full variable domain (outside the CDR3, taken from reference TRBV28 and TRBJ1-5): DVKVTQSSRYLVKRTGEKVFLECVQDMDHENMFWYRQDPGLGLRLIYFSYDVKMKEKGDIPEGYSVSREKKERFSLILESASTNQTSMYLCASSLWAAAQPQHFGDGTRLSIL.